The clone carrying this T cell receptor beta chain was seen once. CDR1 is MDHEN and CDR2 is SYDVKM in the germline V gene. V lost 3 bases, J lost 0 bases, and 8 bases lay in between. The CDR3 runs to 14 residues. This table comes from immunoSEQ multiplex PCR, and its TCRdb copy is limited to in-frame clones, with some not included. The sample holds almost 550,000 clones, approximately 80% seen once. These data originate in a study of shared T cell receptors in the human thymus. The data also belong to a second study, concerning human thymus T cells.

This clonotype originated in a boy in the first two years of life with a congenital heart defect. The sequenced sample consisted of thymocytes. The chain recombines TRBV28 with TRBJ2-5; weak D call: TRBD1 (6 bases). CDR3 region: CASSFEGDQETQYF. The CDR3 region has the DNA TGTGCCAGCAGTTTCGAGGGGGACCAAGAGACCCAGTACTTC.